Reported below is one T cell receptor (beta chain). Participants, roughly 18 to 90 years old, spanned fewer than 30 US areas. The data derive from a study of blood T cell repertoires in COVID-19. Per the original data handling: Reference gene primer amplification yielded estimated nucleated cell counts. The table came from immunoSEQ multiplex PCR; TCRdb's copy has only in-frame clones and leaves some out. The V and J calls and clone size come from that table; D and trimming were worked out from the DNA. The sample holds roughly 380,000 clones, around 87% seen once. This CDR3 has 16 residues. Trimming removed 0 bases from V and 2 bases from J, with 8 bases in between. Germline values: CDR1 MNHEY, CDR2 SVGAGI.

This sequence originates from a man aged 25 to 40 who had recovered from COVID-19. This sequence joins TRBV6-5 and TRBJ1-6; no clear D. The sample was PBMCs or T cells enriched from blood (not recorded which). CDR3 nucleotide sequence: TGTGCCAGCAGTTACTCGAATAGCCCCTATAATTCACCCCTCCACTTT. Translating gives CASSYSNSPYNSPLHF.